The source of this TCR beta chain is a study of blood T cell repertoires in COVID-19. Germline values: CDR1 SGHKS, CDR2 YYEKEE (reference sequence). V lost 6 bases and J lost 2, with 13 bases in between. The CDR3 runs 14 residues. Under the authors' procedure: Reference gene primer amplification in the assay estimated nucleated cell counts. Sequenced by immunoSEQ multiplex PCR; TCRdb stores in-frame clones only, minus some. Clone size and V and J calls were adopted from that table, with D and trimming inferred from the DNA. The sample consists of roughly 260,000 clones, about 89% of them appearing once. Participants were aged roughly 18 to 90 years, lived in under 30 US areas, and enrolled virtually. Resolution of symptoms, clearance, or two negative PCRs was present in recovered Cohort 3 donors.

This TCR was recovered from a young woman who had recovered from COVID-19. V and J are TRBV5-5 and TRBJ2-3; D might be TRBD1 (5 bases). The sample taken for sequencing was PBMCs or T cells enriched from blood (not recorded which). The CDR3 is CASTNRIFTDTQYF. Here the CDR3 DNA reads TGTGCCAGCACGAACAGGATATTCACAGATACGCAGTATTTT.